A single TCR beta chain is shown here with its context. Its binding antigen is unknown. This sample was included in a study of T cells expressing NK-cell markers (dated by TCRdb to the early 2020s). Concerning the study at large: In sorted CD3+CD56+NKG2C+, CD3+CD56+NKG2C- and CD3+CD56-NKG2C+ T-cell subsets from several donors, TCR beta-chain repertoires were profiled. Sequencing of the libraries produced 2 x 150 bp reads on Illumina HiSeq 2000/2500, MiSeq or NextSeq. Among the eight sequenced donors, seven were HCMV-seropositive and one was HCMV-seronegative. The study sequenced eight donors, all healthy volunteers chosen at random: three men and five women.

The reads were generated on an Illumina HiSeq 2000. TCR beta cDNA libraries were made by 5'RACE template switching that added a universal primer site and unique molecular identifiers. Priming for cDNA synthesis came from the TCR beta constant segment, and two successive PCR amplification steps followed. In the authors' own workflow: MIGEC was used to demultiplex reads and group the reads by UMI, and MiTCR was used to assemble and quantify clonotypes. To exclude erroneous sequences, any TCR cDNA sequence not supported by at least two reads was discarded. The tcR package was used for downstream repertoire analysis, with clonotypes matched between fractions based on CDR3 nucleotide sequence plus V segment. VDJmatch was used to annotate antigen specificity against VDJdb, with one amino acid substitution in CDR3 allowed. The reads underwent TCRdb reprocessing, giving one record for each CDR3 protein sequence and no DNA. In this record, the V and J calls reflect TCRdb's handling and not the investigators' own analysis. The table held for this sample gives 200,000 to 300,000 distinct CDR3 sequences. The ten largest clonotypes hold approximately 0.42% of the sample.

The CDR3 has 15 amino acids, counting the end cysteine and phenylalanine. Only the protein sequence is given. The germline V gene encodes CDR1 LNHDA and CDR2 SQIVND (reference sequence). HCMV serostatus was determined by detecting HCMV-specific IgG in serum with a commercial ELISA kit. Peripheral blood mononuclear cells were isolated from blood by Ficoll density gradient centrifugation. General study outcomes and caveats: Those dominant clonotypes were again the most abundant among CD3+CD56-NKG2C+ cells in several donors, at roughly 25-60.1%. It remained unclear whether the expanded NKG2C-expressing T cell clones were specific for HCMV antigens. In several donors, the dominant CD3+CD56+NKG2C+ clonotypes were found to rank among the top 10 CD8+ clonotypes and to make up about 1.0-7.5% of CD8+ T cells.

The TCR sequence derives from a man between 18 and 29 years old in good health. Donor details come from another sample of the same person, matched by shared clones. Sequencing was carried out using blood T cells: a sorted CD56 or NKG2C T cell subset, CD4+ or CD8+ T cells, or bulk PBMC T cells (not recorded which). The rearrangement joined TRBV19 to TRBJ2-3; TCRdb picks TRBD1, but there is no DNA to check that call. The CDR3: CASSISRVGADTQYF.